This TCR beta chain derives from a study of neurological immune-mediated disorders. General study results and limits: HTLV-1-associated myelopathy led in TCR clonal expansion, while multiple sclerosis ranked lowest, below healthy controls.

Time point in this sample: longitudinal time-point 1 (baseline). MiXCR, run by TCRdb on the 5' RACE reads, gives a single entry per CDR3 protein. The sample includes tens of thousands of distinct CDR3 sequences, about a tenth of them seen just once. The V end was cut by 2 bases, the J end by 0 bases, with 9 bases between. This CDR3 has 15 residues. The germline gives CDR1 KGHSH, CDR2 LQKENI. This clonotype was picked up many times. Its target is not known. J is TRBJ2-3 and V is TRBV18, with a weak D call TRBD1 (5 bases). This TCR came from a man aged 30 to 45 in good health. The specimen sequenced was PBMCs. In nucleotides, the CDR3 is TGTGCCAGCTCACCAAGACAGTCAAGCACAGATACGCAGTATTTT. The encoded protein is CASSPRQSSTDTQYF.